Below, 27 T cell receptor beta chains from the same sample are listed, as sequenced in a study of shared clonotypes between healthy human individuals. This table comes from immunoSEQ multiplex PCR, and its TCRdb copy is limited to in-frame clones, with some not included. The sample has 490,000 or so clones, 70% to 85% seen once; the top ten hold about 12%. Sequenced sample: PBMCs. These receptors were collected from a woman aged 40 to 55 in good health. Some clones in this sample may be carry-over from other donors' samples.

This clone has only a few counts. Other DNA sequences in this sample translate to the same CDR3. The chain uses TRBV5-4 and TRBJ2-2; D is perhaps TRBD2 (6 bases). CDR1 is SGHNT and CDR2 is YYREEE in the germline V gene (reference sequence). The ends were cut back, 0 bases at V and 5 bases at J, with 14 bases in the middle. The CDR3 consists of 16 residues. The CDR3 DNA sequence: TGTGCCAGCAGCTTGGCGGGAGTGAGGTCAACCGGGGAGCTGTTTTTT. It specifies CASSLAGVRSTGELFF. The whole variable domain, filled in from reference TRBV5-4 and TRBJ2-2, reads ETGVTQSPTHLIKTRGQQVTLRCSSQSGHNTVSWYQQALGQGPQFIFQYYREEENGRGNFPPRFSGLQFPNYSSELNVNALELDDSALYLCASSLAGVRSTGELFFGEGSRLTVL.

Note on this clone: This may arise from a read error, as a much more abundant clone is one base away. The chain carries TRBV7-7 and TRBJ2-2; no clear D gene. V was trimmed by 1 base and J by 6 bases, leaving 6 bases between them. CDR3 length equals 13 residues. The V gene's germline CDR1 is SSHAT and CDR2 FNYEAQ (reference sequence). CDR3: CASSLVASGELFF. The CDR3 region has the DNA TGTGCCAGCAGCTTAGTGGCTTCCGGGGAGCTGTTTTTT.

This sequence joins TRBV5-4 and TRBJ2-7; TRBD1 aligns across 8 bases. The junction had 0 bases not matched to a gene; V was cut back by 2 bases and J by 2 bases. Germline V gene sequence: CDR1 SGHNT, CDR2 YYREEE (reference sequence). This CDR3 is built from 13 residues. The CDR3 sequence: CASSLQGAYEQYF. The DNA for the CDR3 is TGTGCCAGCAGCTTACAGGGGGCCTACGAGCAGTACTTC.

The chain is built from TRBV28 and TRBJ1-2; D call uncertain. V lost 3 bases and J 5 bases, leaving 10 bases between the germline ends. CDR1 is MDHEN, CDR2 SYDVKM, per germline. This CDR3 contains 13 residues. The CDR3 bases are TGTGCCAGCAGTTTTGACCTCGAATATGGCTACACCTTC. Translating gives CASSFDLEYGYTF.

Only a few counts were recorded for this clone. The V gene is TRBV30, the J gene TRBJ1-1; D remains unclear. V shed 0 bases and J shed 1 base, with 12 bases lying between them. The CDR3 contains 15 residues. The germline CDR1 and CDR2 sequences are GTSNPN and SVGIG (reference sequence). The CDR3 coding sequence is TGTGCCTGGAGTGTCCCACATCGGGGGAACACTGAAGCTTTCTTT. The encoded protein is CAWSVPHRGNTEAFF. The full variable domain, completed using reference TRBV30 and TRBJ1-1, is SQTIHQWPATLVQPVGSPLSLECTVEGTSNPNLYWYRQAAGRGLQLLFYSVGIGQISSEVPQNLSASRPQDRQFILSSKKLLLSDSGFYLCAWSVPHRGNTEAFFGQGTRLTVV.

This rearrangement joins TRBV2 to TRBJ1-4; D perhaps matches TRBD1 (5 bases). CDR3 length: 13 residues. CDR1 and CDR2 (germline): SNHLY, FYNNEI. The V and J ends lost 6 bases and 8 bases respectively, with 13 bases between them. The CDR3 reads CASRGVREEKLFF. In DNA form, the CDR3 reads TGTGCCAGCAGGGGAGTCAGGGAGGAAAAACTGTTTTTT. The full variable domain, completed using reference TRBV2 and TRBJ1-4, is EPEVTQTPSHQVTQMGQEVILRCVPISNHLYFYWYRQILGQKVEFLVSFYNNEISEKSEIFDDQFSVERPDGSNFTLKIRSTKLEDSAMYFCASRGVREEKLFFGSGTQLSVL.

The genes are TRBV7-2 and TRBJ2-1; tentative D call: TRBD1 (6 bases). The CDR3 runs to 16 residues. Germline V gene lookup returns CDR1 SGHTA and CDR2 FQGNSA. V was clipped by 2 bases and J by 9 bases, with 20 bases between them. The CDR3 nucleotides are TGTGCCAGCAGCTTAATCCAGGGGAGCCCCCTGGTTGAGCAGTTCTTC. Protein: CASSLIQGSPLVEQFF.

The rearrangement links TRBV4-3 to TRBJ2-7; D gene ambiguous. The CDR3 covers 15 residues. Trimming took 0 bases from V and 2 from J, leaving 11 bases between them. The germline V gene has CDR1 LGHNA and CDR2 YSLEER. The CDR3 DNA reads as TGCGCCAGCAGCCAAGATCGTTTAGCCCCCTACGAGCAGTACTTC. Translating gives CASSQDRLAPYEQYF.

The V and J genes are TRBV7-2 and TRBJ1-2; D is undetermined. V lost 1 base and J 4 bases, leaving 13 bases between the germline ends. The CDR3 loop spans 15 amino acids. Germline V gene lookup returns CDR1 SGHTA and CDR2 FQGNSA. This chain's CDR3 is CASSLGYGLRYGYTF. The CDR3 DNA reads TGTGCCAGCAGCTTAGGGTATGGGCTACGCTATGGCTACACCTTC.

This clone appeared a few times. V gene TRBV29-1 combines with J gene TRBJ1-4, with 9 bases identical to TRBD1. Trimming at V came to 3 bases and at J to 8 bases, leaving 7 bases not matched to a gene. CDR3 length: 14 residues. Per the germline V gene, CDR1 is SQVTM and CDR2 is ANQGSEA. The CDR3 bases are TGCAGCGTTGATACGGGACAGGGTCAAGAAAAACTGTTTTTT. Translated: CSVDTGQGQEKLFF.

In the case of this clone: A read error may account for a junction end that differs from germline. This chain links TRBV7-7 with TRBJ2-7, with a possible D match to TRBD2 (5 bases). The germline gives CDR1 SSHAT, CDR2 FNYEAQ (reference sequence). The CDR3 is made up of 13 amino acids. The CDR3 DNA is TGTGCTAGCAGCCCCGGGGTCTTGGGCGAGCAGTACTTC. This codes for CASSPGVLGEQYF.

The CDR3 loop reads CASSDPPVSRGGEQFF. In DNA, the CDR3 is TGTGCCAGCAGTGACCCCCCGGTTAGCCGGGGGGGTGAGCAGTTCTTC. V usage is TRBV6-4 and J usage is TRBJ2-1, with TRBD2 matching over 8 bases. Trimming removed 2 bases from V and 9 bases from J; junction bases left unmatched: 12. This CDR3 is built from 16 residues. Looked up from germline, CDR1 is MRHNA and CDR2 is SNTAGT.

About this clone itself: A far bigger clonotype differs at one base, so this is likely a read error. The V gene is TRBV28, the J gene TRBJ1-5; D gene unclear. The germline V gene has CDR1 MDHEN and CDR2 SYDVKM. The CDR3 covers 13 residues. The CDR3 DNA sequence: TGTGCCAACAGTTGGGATAGCAATCAGCCCCAGCATTTT. Its translation: CANSWDSNQPQHF.

J is TRBJ1-5 and V is TRBV7-6; 7 bases match TRBD1. The CDR3 is 14 residues long. CDR1 is SGHVS and CDR2 is FNYEAQ in the germline V gene. V shed 5 bases, J shed 5 bases, and the junction held 6 bases outside the gene matches. The CDR3 spells CASSRDRVHQPQHF. The CDR3 DNA follows: TGTGCCAGCAGCCGCGACAGGGTCCATCAGCCCCAGCATTTT.

This clone was observed a single time. Mismatch with germline at one junction end may stem from a read error. This chain links TRBV18 with TRBJ2-1; 8 bases map to TRBD1. The CDR3 sequence is 11 residues long. From germline, CDR1 is KGHSH and CDR2 LQKENI. The chain's CDR3 is CASSPKDRVLF. In DNA, the CDR3 is TGTGCCAGCTCACCAAAGGACAGGGTACTCTTC.

In nucleotides, the CDR3 is TGTGCCAGCAGCGTAACCGTACTAGCGGGAGGAATAGATACGCAGTATTTT. Its protein product is CASSVTVLAGGIDTQYF. The chain employs TRBV9 and TRBJ2-3; 12 bases are shared with TRBD2. J lost 5 bases, V lost 1 base, and 8 bases had no gene match. There are 17 residues in the CDR3. In germline, CDR1 is SGDLS, CDR2 YYNGEE.

The CDR3 reads CASSSGGGAYEQYF. The CDR3 nucleotides read TGTGCCAGCAGCTCAGGAGGAGGGGCCTACGAGCAGTACTTC. The chain combines TRBV7-8 with TRBJ2-7; weak D call: TRBD2 (6 bases). With 4 bases removed from V and 2 bases from J, the gap between germline ends came to 12 bases. Germline V gene lookup returns CDR1 SGHVS and CDR2 FQNEAQ. CDR3 length: 14 residues.

A word on this clone: Other DNA sequences in this sample translate to the same CDR3. The rearrangement links TRBV5-1 to TRBJ1-3; D unclear. The CDR3 has 15 amino acids. CDR1 and CDR2 from the germline V gene are SGHRS and YFSETQ. With 0 bases removed from V and 0 bases from J, the gap between germline ends came to 7 bases. The CDR3 loop reads CASSLEGGSGNTIYF. CDR3 sequence (DNA): TGCGCCAGCAGCTTGGAGGGTGGCTCTGGAAACACCATATATTTT.

This chain's CDR3 is CASSQGGTSGSPDTQYF. Written as DNA, the CDR3 is TGTGCCAGCAGCCAAGGGGGGACTAGCGGGAGCCCAGATACGCAGTATTTT. This chain connects TRBV4-2 to TRBJ2-3; TRBD2 matches 14 bases. J was trimmed by 4 bases and V by 1 base; bases with no gene match: 4. The CDR3 sequence is 17 residues long. Looked up from germline, CDR1 is LGHNA and CDR2 is YNFKEQ.

The chain combines TRBV27 with TRBJ2-1, with D unclear. The CDR3 has 13 amino acids. Germline CDR1 reads MNHEY; CDR2 reads SMNVEV (reference sequence). Deletions cut 3 bases from V and 7 bases from J, with 10 bases between. The CDR3 DNA is TGTGCCAGCAGTTTTCAGAGGCGGAATGAGCAGTTCTTC. Translated: CASSFQRRNEQFF.

The chain recombines TRBV6-1 with TRBJ2-1; unclear D gene. The germline V and J ends were trimmed by 10 bases and 2 bases, with 9 bases remaining between them. This CDR3 has 12 amino acids. CDR1 is MNHNS, CDR2 SASEGT, per germline. The CDR3 DNA sequence: TGTGCCACCCTCCCCACCTACAATGAGCAGTTCTTC. Translation gives CATLPTYNEQFF.

V usage is TRBV7-4 and J usage is TRBJ1-1; no reliable D call. This CDR3 has 16 amino acids. Germline V lookup: CDR1 SGHVT, CDR2 SQSDAQ. The V end was cut by 1 base, the J end by 1 base, with 13 bases between. The CDR3: CASSLEMVRENTEAFF. The CDR3 coding sequence is TGTGCCAGCAGCTTAGAGATGGTGCGGGAGAACACTGAAGCTTTCTTT. Using reference TRBV7-4 and TRBJ1-1 for the parts outside the CDR3, the full variable domain is GAGVSQSPRYKVAKRGRDVALRCDSISGHVTLYWYRQTLGQGSEVLTYSQSDAQRDKSGRPSGRFSAERPERSVSTLKIQRTEQGDSAVYLCASSLEMVRENTEAFFGQGTRLTVV.

The CDR3 DNA reads TGTGCCAGCAGCATCGGGACAGGGGGATCCTACGAGCAGTACTTC. It specifies CASSIGTGGSYEQYF. The gene calls are TRBV7-6 and TRBJ2-7; 11 bases are a match to TRBD1. This CDR3 contains 15 residues. Germline V gene lookup returns CDR1 SGHVS and CDR2 FNYEAQ. V dropped 5 bases and J dropped 1; count of bases not matched to a gene: 4.

This sequence joins TRBV10-3 and TRBJ1-1; weak D call: TRBD1 (6 bases). V lost 0 bases and J lost 4, with 12 bases in between. In germline, CDR1 is ENHRY, CDR2 SYGVKD. The CDR3 totals 15 residues. CDR3 sequence (DNA): TGTGCCATCAGTGAGTCGGCAGGGGTAATCACTGAAGCTTTCTTT. Its protein is CAISESAGVITEAFF.

CDR3 residues: CASRTSGSYEQYF. Here the CDR3 DNA reads TGCGCCAGCAGGACTAGCGGGAGCTACGAGCAGTACTTC. V gene TRBV10-2 combines with J gene TRBJ2-7; 12 bases align to TRBD2. The CDR3 has 13 residues. Germline CDR1 reads WSHSY; CDR2 reads SAAADI. V shed 6 bases, J shed 3 bases, and the junction held 0 bases outside the gene matches.

V gene TRBV7-9 combines with J gene TRBJ1-2; tentatively, D is TRBD1 (5 bases). V lost 5 bases and J lost 2, with 18 bases in between. Per germline, CDR1 SEHNR and CDR2 FQNEAQ (reference sequence). There are 16 residues in the CDR3. The CDR3 bases are TGTGCCAGCAGCCCCGCAACCGGGACTGGAAACTATGGCTACACCTTC. Translating it yields CASSPATGTGNYGYTF.

The chain combines TRBV19 with TRBJ2-7, with D possibly matching TRBD1 (6 bases). CDR3 size: 15 residues. The V gene's germline CDR1 is LNHDA and CDR2 SQIVND (reference sequence). With 6 bases removed from V and 2 bases from J, the gap between germline ends came to 17 bases. This chain's CDR3 is CASSPLPDSPYEQYF. DNA for the CDR3: TGTGCCAGTAGCCCTCTTCCGGACAGCCCCTACGAGCAGTACTTC.